This TCR beta chain was sequenced for a study of beta chain features in type 1 diabetes. Study-wide results and limits: It was among patients, rather than healthy donors, that naive, central memory and Treg TCRB repertoires appeared more similar. Insertions at VDJ junctions were less frequent in type 1 diabetes patients. These patients also deleted more nucleotides at the same junctions. For Type 1 diabetes patients, all four CD4+ subsets carried TCRB CDR3s that were moderately but significantly shorter.

The CDR3 has 14 residues. V gave up 2 bases and J gave up 2 bases, with 9 bases separating them. Germline V gene sequence: CDR1 MNHNY, CDR2 SVGAGI (reference sequence). TCRB transcripts that were expressed got sequenced, as all of the isolated RNA had been reverse transcribed. Method: immunoSEQ multiplex PCR; TCRdb's copy keeps in-frame clones and lacks some. Among 680,000 or so clones, roughly 13% were seen once, and the ten largest hold roughly 0.022%. Concerning this clone: Its specificity is unknown.

CD45RO/CCR7/CD25/CD127/CD95/CD27 sorting isolated CD4+ naive, central memory, regulatory and stem cell-like memory cells. Sequences were obtained from naive CD4+ T cells from blood. This clonotype originated in a man between 18 and 35 years old with type 1 diabetes. V is TRBV6-6 and J is TRBJ1-2; D perhaps matches TRBD1 (5 bases). Written as DNA, the CDR3 is TGTGCCAGCAGTTACCCGACAGACAACTATGGCTACACCTTC. Amino acids: CASSYPTDNYGYTF.